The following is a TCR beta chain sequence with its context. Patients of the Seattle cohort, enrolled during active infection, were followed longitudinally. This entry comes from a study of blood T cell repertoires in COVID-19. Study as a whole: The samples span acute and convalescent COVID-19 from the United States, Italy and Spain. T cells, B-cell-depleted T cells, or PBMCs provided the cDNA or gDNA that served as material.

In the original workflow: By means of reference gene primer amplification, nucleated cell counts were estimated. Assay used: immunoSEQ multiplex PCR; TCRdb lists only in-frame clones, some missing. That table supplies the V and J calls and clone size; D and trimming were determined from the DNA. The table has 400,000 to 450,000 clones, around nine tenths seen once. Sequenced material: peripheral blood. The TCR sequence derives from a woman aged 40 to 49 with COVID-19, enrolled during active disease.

In DNA form, the CDR3 reads TGTGCCAGCAGGCTCGGGACGTCAGGGGGTCAGCCCCAGCATTTT. It codes for CASRLGTSGGQPQHF. The chain links TRBV7-8 to TRBJ1-5; 7 bases line up with TRBD1. V gave up 6 bases and J gave up 6 bases; unmatched junction bases: 11. CDR1 SGHVS and CDR2 FQNEAQ come from the germline V gene. The CDR3 covers 15 residues.